Listed below are T cell receptor beta chains from one sample, sequenced in a study of blood T cell repertoires in COVID-19. Profiled with immunoSEQ multiplex PCR; TCRdb holds only in-frame clones, not every one. The sample holds about 180,000 clones; 80% to 90% are singletons and the top ten take about 11%. The sequenced sample was peripheral blood. These TCRs come from a woman older than 75 with COVID-19, enrolled during active disease. CDR3s include the opening cysteine and the closing phenylalanine or tryptophan. Each record gives: CDR3 protein, CDR3 DNA, V gene, D gene, clone size, J gene. The D gene is left open where the match is weak. Not all rows give a size; the values are once, few, many and, for expanded clones, a class.

CASSFSQTGNTEAFF,TGTGCCAGCAGCTTCTCTCAAACAGGGAACACTGAAGCTTTCTTT,TRBV7-2,.,.,TRBJ1-1
CSASTENDGELFF,TGCAGTGCTAGTACGGAGAATGACGGGGAGCTGTTTTTT,TRBV20-1,.,.,TRBJ2-2
CASSLATPVYNEQFF,TGTGCCAGCAGCTTAGCCACCCCAGTCTACAATGAGCAGTTCTTC,TRBV7-2,.,few,TRBJ2-1
CALLGTGGHEQYF,TGTGCCCTTCTCGGGACAGGGGGGCACGAGCAGTACTTC,TRBV30,TRBD1,.,TRBJ2-7
CASRRGLAGYEQFF,TGTGCCAGCAGGAGGGGACTAGCGGGCTACGAGCAGTTCTTC,TRBV7-8,TRBD2,.,TRBJ2-1
CASSQDSSGGISSYEQYF,TGTGCCAGCAGCCAAGACTCCAGCGGGGGGATTTCCTCCTACGAGCAGTACTTC,TRBV3-1/TRBV3-2,TRBD2,.,TRBJ2-7
CASSLGGLATETQYF,TGTGCCAGCAGCTTAGGTGGACTAGCAACAGAGACCCAGTACTTC,TRBV11-3,TRBD2,few,TRBJ2-5
CASSDRDRGTGELFF,TGTGCCAGCAGTGACCGGGACAGGGGTACCGGGGAGCTGTTTTTT,TRBV25-1,TRBD1,.,TRBJ2-2
CASSQRTGNFYEQYF,TGTGCCAGCAGCCAACGGACAGGGAATTTCTACGAGCAGTACTTC,TRBV6-5,TRBD1,.,TRBJ2-7
CATQAQWTASYEQYF,TGTGCCACCCAAGCCCAGTGGACAGCCTCCTACGAGCAGTACTTC,TRBV10-3,.,.,TRBJ2-7
CASSPQQGYNEQFF,TGTGCCAGCAGCCCCCAACAGGGGTACAATGAGCAGTTCTTC,TRBV11-1,TRBD1,once,TRBJ2-1
CASSKGQRQETQYF,TGTGCCAGCAGCAAGGGACAGCGGCAAGAGACCCAGTACTTC,TRBV5-6,TRBD1,.,TRBJ2-5
CASSPGTSGSSPDTQYF,TGTGCCAGCTCACCAGGGACTAGCGGGAGTTCCCCAGATACGCAGTATTTT,TRBV18,TRBD2,.,TRBJ2-3
CASSRDRGDNEQFF,TGTGCCAGCAGCAGGGACAGGGGGGACAATGAGCAGTTCTTC,TRBV11-2,TRBD1,.,TRBJ2-1
CASSYGAGGASNEQFF,TGTGCCAGCAGTTACGGGGCCGGGGGGGCCTCCAATGAGCAGTTCTTC,TRBV6-6,TRBD2,.,TRBJ2-1
CASSLVGGGASGELFF,TGTGCCAGCAGCTTAGTCGGCGGGGGGGCAAGCGGGGAGCTGTTTTTT,TRBV7-2,TRBD2,.,TRBJ2-2
CASSLRGAHEQYF,TGTGCCAGCAGCCTCCGGGGGGCTCACGAGCAGTACTTC,TRBV3-1/TRBV3-2,.,few,TRBJ2-7
CASSFKGANGYTF,TGCGCCAGCAGCTTTAAGGGGGCGAATGGCTACACCTTC,TRBV5-1,TRBD1,many,TRBJ1-2
CASSLEGSGDQTQYF,TGCGCCAGCAGCTTGGAGGGGTCTGGGGATCAGACCCAGTACTTC,TRBV5-1,.,.,TRBJ2-5
CASSQVLAGVGEQFF,TGCGCCAGCAGCCAAGTTCTAGCGGGAGTCGGTGAGCAGTTCTTC,TRBV4-1,TRBD2,.,TRBJ2-1
CASSLGLAGSHEQYF,TGTGCCAGCAGTTTAGGACTAGCGGGATCCCACGAGCAGTACTTC,TRBV27,TRBD2,.,TRBJ2-7
CASSPRPGTGVYEQYF,TGTGCCAGCAGCCCTAGACCGGGGACAGGGGTCTACGAGCAGTACTTC,TRBV7-6,TRBD1,.,TRBJ2-7
CASSPRAGGSSYEQYF,TGTGCCAGCTCACCAAGGGCAGGGGGGTCCTCCTACGAGCAGTACTTC,TRBV18,.,.,TRBJ2-7
CASSPRTGTYEQYF,TGTGCCAGCAGTCCCCGGACTGGAACCTACGAGCAGTACTTC,TRBV27,.,.,TRBJ2-7
CASSFQGAPNQPQHF,TGCGCCAGCAGCTTTCAGGGCGCTCCCAATCAGCCCCAGCATTTT,TRBV5-1,.,.,TRBJ1-5
CASSPRRQGATNEKLFF,TGTGCCAGCAGCCCCCGGCGTCAGGGGGCAACTAATGAAAAACTGTTTTTT,TRBV7-2,TRBD1,.,TRBJ1-4
CASSGPGRNTEAFF,TGTGCCAGCAGTGGGCCGGGGAGGAACACTGAAGCTTTCTTT,TRBV2,.,once,TRBJ1-1
CASSTGTTPYGYTF,TGTGCCAGCAGTACCGGGACAACACCCTATGGCTACACCTTC,TRBV6-5,.,.,TRBJ1-2
CASSMVPLAQQETQYF,TGTGCCAGTAGTATGGTTCCACTAGCGCAACAAGAGACCCAGTACTTC,TRBV19,TRBD2,.,TRBJ2-5
CATSRVGATGYHTEAFF,TGTGCCACCAGCAGAGTGGGGGCTACAGGGTATCACACTGAAGCTTTCTTT,TRBV15,.,.,TRBJ1-1
CASSLGTGGFGTSGASGGYNEQFF,TGTGCCAGCAGTTTAGGGACAGGGGGTTTCGGGACTAGCGGGGCTTCAGGGGGTTACAATGAGCAGTTCTTC,TRBV28,TRBD2,.,TRBJ2-1
CASSPRGLSDGYTF,TGTGCCAGCAGTCCCAGGGGGCTGTCGGATGGCTACACCTTC,TRBV7-3,TRBD1,.,TRBJ1-2
CASSPSGQGVYEQYF,TGTGCCAGCAGCCCCTCGGGACAGGGCGTTTACGAGCAGTACTTC,TRBV3-1/TRBV3-2,TRBD1,.,TRBJ2-7
CASSPGLAGGSSEQFF,TGTGCCAGCTCACCTGGACTAGCGGGAGGGAGCAGTGAGCAGTTCTTC,TRBV18,TRBD2,.,TRBJ2-1
CASSLTSAGLNTEAFF,TGTGCCAGCAGCTTAACGTCGGCAGGGCTGAACACTGAAGCTTTCTTT,TRBV7-3,.,once,TRBJ1-1
CASSYGGVRKNEQFF,TGTGCCAGCAGTTACGGGGGGGTAAGGAAGAATGAGCAGTTCTTC,TRBV6-2/TRBV6-3,TRBD2,.,TRBJ2-1
CASSQTRQTEAFF,TGTGCCAGCAGCCAGACCCGACAAACTGAAGCTTTCTTT,TRBV3-1/TRBV3-2,.,.,TRBJ1-1
CASSLLGQINYGYTF,TGCGCCAGCAGCTTACTGGGACAGATTAACTATGGCTACACCTTC,TRBV5-1,TRBD1,few,TRBJ1-2
CASSSTTGTSSNEQFF,TGTGCCAGCTCATCAACGACGGGGACTAGCTCCAATGAGCAGTTCTTC,TRBV18,TRBD2,.,TRBJ2-1
CASSPELSSYEQYF,TGTGCCAGCTCACCAGAGCTGAGCTCCTACGAGCAGTACTTC,TRBV18,.,.,TRBJ2-7
CASKGQGENIQYF,TGTGCCAGCAAGGGACAGGGTGAAAACATTCAGTACTTC,TRBV6-5,TRBD1,.,TRBJ2-4